The entry below describes one TCR beta chain. This receptor's antigen is unknown. There are no base qualities to consult, and no much larger clone falls within one base. This specimen comes from a study of CDR3 diversity in severe acne (dated by TCRdb to about 2019). Library preparation was by PCR. TCRdb names Illumina HiSeq 2000 as the instrument used. Using fastp trimming at Q25 and MiXCR clonotype assembly, TCRdb reanalyzed the public sequencing data and kept in-frame beta chains. Each record represents a unique CDR3 protein, reported with the most common genes and DNA among its rows. This sample gives roughly 100,000 distinct CDR3 sequences in total; more than 45% of them show up just once. The top ten hold roughly 12% of the sample. The TCR comes from a male donor with acne. Material for sequencing was blood.

The CDR3 loop reads CSVVQVGYEQYF. The DNA sequence is TGCAGCGTTGTACAGGTCGGCTACGAGCAGTACTTC. Rearrangement joined TRBV29-1 to TRBJ2-7; the best D guess is TRBD1, with 5 bases matching. From cysteine to phenylalanine, the CDR3 is 12 amino acids long. The CDR3 DNA has 36 bases and is translated from base 1. Trimming takes 4 bases from V and 3 bases from J, and the germline ends sit 10 bases apart. CDR1 and CDR2 are drawn from the germline V gene: SQVTM, ANQGSEA.